The source of this TCR beta chain is a study of blood T cell repertoires in COVID-19. Study at large: The United States, Italy and Spain were the sources of the acute and convalescent COVID-19 samples. T cells, B-cell-depleted T cells, or PBMCs provided the cDNA or gDNA that served as material.

This clone is a singleton in its sample. In the source study's methods: For nucleated cells, counts were estimated from reference gene primer amplification. Profiled with immunoSEQ multiplex PCR; TCRdb holds only in-frame clones, not every one. V and J calls and clone size are those listed in that table; D and trimming were worked out from the DNA. The sample holds 100,000 or so clones, around 93% seen once. The CDR3 loop spans 13 amino acids. Germline loops: CDR1 SEHNR, CDR2 FQNEAQ (reference sequence). The V gene end was trimmed by 8 bases and the J gene end by 10 bases; junction bases not matched to a gene: 10.

The sequenced sample was peripheral blood. This sequence was found in a man between 45 and 60 years old with acute or convalescent COVID-19. V usage is TRBV7-9 and J usage is TRBJ1-4, with 7 bases that match TRBD1. Written as DNA, the CDR3 is TGTGCCAGCGGCCCACAGGGGACGGGAAAACTGTTTTTT. Protein: CASGPQGTGKLFF. The full variable domain, completed using reference TRBV7-9 and TRBJ1-4, is DTGVSQNPRHKITKRGQNVTFRCDPISEHNRLYWYRQTLGQGPEFLTYFQNEAQLEKSRLLSDRFSAERPKGSFSTLEIQRTEQGDSAMYLCASGPQGTGKLFFGSGTQLSVL.